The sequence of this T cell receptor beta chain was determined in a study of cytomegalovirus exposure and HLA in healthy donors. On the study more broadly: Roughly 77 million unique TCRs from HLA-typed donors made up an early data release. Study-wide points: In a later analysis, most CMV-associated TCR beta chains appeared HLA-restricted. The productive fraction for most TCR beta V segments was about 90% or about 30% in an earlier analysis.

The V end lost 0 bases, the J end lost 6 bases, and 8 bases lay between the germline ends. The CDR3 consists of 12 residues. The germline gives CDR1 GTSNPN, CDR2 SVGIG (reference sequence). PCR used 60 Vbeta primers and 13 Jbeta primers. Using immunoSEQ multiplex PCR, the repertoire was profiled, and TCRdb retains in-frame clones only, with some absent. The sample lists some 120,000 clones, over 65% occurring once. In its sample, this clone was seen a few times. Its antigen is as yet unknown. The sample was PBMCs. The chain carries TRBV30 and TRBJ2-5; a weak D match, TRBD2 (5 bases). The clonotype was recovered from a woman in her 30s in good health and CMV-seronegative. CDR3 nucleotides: TGTGCCTGGAGTGTACTCGGGAAGACCCAGTACTTC. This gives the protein CAWSVLGKTQYF.